The 3 T cell receptor beta chains listed next were all sequenced from one sample in a study of blood T cell repertoires in COVID-19. Repertoires were generated with immunoSEQ multiplex PCR, while TCRdb's copy carries only in-frame clones and drops some. The sample contains 150,000 to 200,000 clones, 82% of which appear only once. Sequencing used PBMCs or T cells enriched from blood (not recorded which). These receptors originate from a man aged 45 to 65 who had recovered from COVID-19.

The chain recombines TRBV4-1 with TRBJ1-5; 10 nucleotides align to TRBD1. V was clipped by 5 bases and J by 6 bases; unmatched bases: 7. The CDR3 length is 15 residues. The germline V gene has CDR1 MGHRA and CDR2 YSYEKL. The CDR3 nucleotides read TGCGCCAGCAGCGAGACAGGGGGCTTGGGTCAGCCCCAGCATTTT. It is translated as CASSETGGLGQPQHF.

V usage is TRBV7-2 and J usage is TRBJ2-1; 9 nucleotides align to TRBD2. CDR3 length: 17 residues. Germline V gene data show CDR1 as SGHTA and CDR2 as FQGNSA. Germline trimming cut 5 bases from V and 0 bases from J; bases unmatched to any gene: 8. This chain's CDR3 is CASSNLAGLSSYNEQFF. As DNA, the CDR3 is TGTGCCAGCAGCAATCTAGCGGGACTTAGCTCCTACAATGAGCAGTTCTTC.

This clone was counted between two and nine times. The DNA for the CDR3 is TGCGCCAGCAGCCAAGATCACAGGCTCGCGCACTACGAGCAGTACTTC. It yields the protein CASSQDHRLAHYEQYF. The J gene is TRBJ2-7, the V gene TRBV4-1, with D possibly being TRBD1 (5 bases). The CDR3 extends over 16 amino acids. The germline gives CDR1 MGHRA, CDR2 YSYEKL. V lost 0 bases to trimming and J lost 3 bases, with 15 bases between them.